A selection of T cell receptor beta chains follows, all from one sample in a study of cytomegalovirus exposure and HLA in healthy donors. Data came from immunoSEQ multiplex PCR; TCRdb stores just in-frame clones and leaves some out. The data show approximately 230,000 clones, with roughly nine tenths seen just once and around 13% held by the top ten. Sequencing was done on a sample of PBMCs. All receptors come from a young man in good health and CMV-seropositive. CDR3s include the opening cysteine and the closing phenylalanine or tryptophan. A D gene is named only where the DNA matches it firmly. Clone size is given for some rows only: seen once, a few or many times, or a class if the clone is expanded.

NA	NA	TRBV27	TRBJ1-1	CASSSWERNTEAFF	TGTGCCAGCTCTTCCTGGGAGAGGAACACTGAAGCTTTCTTT
TRBD1	NA	TRBV11-2	TRBJ1-4	CASSPRTGSTNEKLFF	TGTGCCAGCAGCCCCCGGACAGGGTCGACTAATGAAAAACTGTTTTTT
TRBD1	few	TRBV5-1	TRBJ1-2	CASSFTGGEYGYTF	TGCGCCAGCAGCTTTACAGGGGGAGAGTATGGCTACACCTTC
NA	NA	TRBV6-6	TRBJ2-7	CASSWTVEQYF	TGTGCCAGCAGTTGGACGGTCGAGCAGTACTTC
TRBD2	NA	TRBV7-8	TRBJ2-3	CASSRQTGRETQYF	TGTGCCAGCAGCCGACAGACTGGGAGGGAAACGCAGTATTTT
TRBD2	NA	TRBV30	TRBJ2-7	CAWSVFRGSQSYEQYF	TGTGCCTGGAGTGTATTTCGCGGGAGTCAGTCGTACGAGCAGTACTTC
NA	NA	TRBV18	TRBJ2-2	CASSTIEMSANTGELFF	TGTGCCAGCTCCACAATAGAGATGTCGGCGAACACCGGGGAGCTGTTTTTT
TRBD2	once	TRBV6-5	TRBJ2-7	CASSSLAADGYEQYF	TGTGCCAGCAGTTCCCTAGCGGCCGACGGCTACGAGCAGTACTTC
NA	NA	TRBV7-8	TRBJ1-2	CASSLGPLGVKDYGYTF	TGTGCCAGCAGCTTAGGCCCCTTGGGGGTTAAGGACTATGGCTACACCTTC
NA	NA	TRBV7-7	TRBJ1-1	CASSPIGPGDTEAFF	TGTGCCAGCAGCCCAATCGGGCCTGGGGACACTGAAGCTTTCTTT
NA	NA	TRBV29-1	TRBJ1-2	CSARGDDTGYGYTF	TGCAGCGCTCGGGGGGACGATACAGGCTATGGCTACACCTTC
NA	NA	TRBV28	TRBJ1-5	CASRSRAVQPQHF	TGTGCCAGCCGGTCGAGGGCAGTGCAGCCCCAGCATTTT
NA	NA	TRBV28	TRBJ1-2	CASTVPLVQGSVHGYTF	TGTGCCAGCACCGTTCCCCTAGTTCAGGGATCGGTGCATGGCTACACCTTC
NA	few	TRBV2	TRBJ1-5	CASSDVQGNQPQHF	TGTGCCAGCAGTGATGTACAGGGCAATCAGCCCCAGCATTTT
NA	NA	TRBV6-5	TRBJ2-5	CAVRGQNGETQYF	TGTGCCGTTCGAGGACAGAATGGAGAGACCCAGTACTTC
NA	NA	TRBV6-5	TRBJ1-2	CASSYLGGYTF	TGTGCCAGCAGTTACTTGGGTGGCTACACCTTC